These 15 T cell receptor beta chains were all obtained from the same sample, sequenced in a study of CD8 T cells in ankylosing spondylitis. Using its own MiXCR run on the 5' RACE reads, TCRdb lists one record per CDR3 protein. Here the sample spans just under 350,000 distinct CDR3 sequences, about 14% being singletons. Sequences were obtained from blood, either unsorted or a sorted T cell fraction (not recorded which). Every receptor here comes from a male donor with ankylosing spondylitis or in good health (not recorded which).

The V and J genes are TRBV20-1 and TRBJ2-7, with D possibly being TRBD2 (5 bases). In germline, CDR1 is DFQATT, CDR2 SNEGSKA (reference sequence). The V gene lost 3 bases and the J gene lost 3 bases, with 12 bases spanning the gap. CDR3 length equals 13 residues. In nucleotides, the CDR3 is TGCAGTGCTAGTCGGGGAAAGTACTACGAGCAGTACTTC. Amino acids: CSASRGKYYEQYF.

J is TRBJ2-7 and V is TRBV5-1; D may be TRBD2 (5 bases). The V gene's germline CDR1 is SGHRS and CDR2 YFSETQ. V dropped 0 bases and J dropped 4 bases, with 14 bases sitting between them. The CDR3 is 15 amino acids. Written as DNA, the CDR3 is TGCGCCAGCAGCTTGGCAGCTAGCCGCCAGTACGAGCAGTACTTC. Its translation is CASSLAASRQYEQYF.

This clonotype was detected many times. This rearrangement joins TRBV12-3 or TRBV12-4 to TRBJ2-2, with no clear D. The CDR3 has 11 residues. V was pared by 3 bases and J by 6 bases, with 2 bases between. CDR3: CASSFAGELFF. The CDR3 region has the DNA TGTGCCAGCAGTTTTGCCGGGGAGCTGTTTTTT.

The rearrangement joins TRBV5-1 to TRBJ2-1; D not resolved. The V and J ends lost 4 bases and 8 bases respectively, with 10 bases between them. Germline lookup yields CDR1 SGHRS and CDR2 YFSETQ. CDR3 length: 12 residues. DNA of the CDR3: TGCGCCAGCAGCCCGGTGGGTCATGAGCAGTTCTTC. Encoded protein: CASSPVGHEQFF.

This clonotype has more than one count but fewer than ten. CDR3 region: CASSLERSGSSYEQYF. CDR3 DNA sequence: TGTGCCAGCAGCTTAGAGCGGAGCGGAAGCTCCTACGAGCAGTACTTC. V is TRBV11-2 and J is TRBJ2-7; possibly TRBD2 for D (5 bases). CDR3 length: 16 residues. Germline-derived CDR1 and CDR2 are SGHAT and FQNNGV. V shed 0 bases and J shed 0 bases, with 12 bases lying between them.

The table lists this clonotype with a few counts. This chain links TRBV10-3 with TRBJ2-1; 8 bases line up with TRBD2. The V gene's germline CDR1 is ENHRY and CDR2 SYGVKD. V shed 8 bases and J 9 bases; nucleotides not matched to a gene: 12. This CDR3 contains 14 residues. This chain's CDR3 is CAIGPGTRRSEQFF. The DNA of the CDR3 is TGTGCCATCGGACCCGGGACTAGAAGGAGTGAGCAGTTCTTC.

The chain combines TRBV12-3 or TRBV12-4 with TRBJ1-3, with TRBD1 matching over 7 bases. This CDR3 is 15 amino acids long. The junction had 3 bases not matched to a gene; V was cut back by 0 bases and J by 4 bases. The DNA for the CDR3 is TGTGCCAGCAGTTTAGCCTCGGGACAGGGAAACACCATATATTTT. Amino acids: CASSLASGQGNTIYF.

The rearrangement joins TRBV20-1 to TRBJ1-1; 8 bases are a match to TRBD1. The germline gives CDR1 DFQATT, CDR2 SNEGSKA (reference sequence). The CDR3 covers 13 residues. The V segment lost 6 bases and the J segment 4 bases; nucleotides outside the gene matches: 7. CDR3 coding DNA: TGCAGTGCGGGAACGACAGGGGCCACTGAAGCTTTCTTT. Its translation: CSAGTTGATEAFF.

The chain couples TRBV2 to TRBJ2-2; 9 bases agree with TRBD1. J lost 7 bases, V lost 3 bases, and 9 bases had no gene match. Germline assignment: CDR1 SNHLY and CDR2 FYNNEI. This CDR3 has 16 amino acids. CDR3 sequence (DNA): TGTGCCAGCAGTGAGAGGTGGACAGGGGTTGTCGGGGAGCTGTTTTTT. It codes for CASSERWTGVVGELFF.

This clonotype has a handful of counts. The chain employs TRBV3-1 and TRBJ2-7, with 13 bases fitting TRBD2. The germline V gene encodes CDR1 LGHDT and CDR2 YNNKEL (reference sequence). With V trimmed by 2 bases and J by 2 bases, 3 bases remained unmatched. The length of the CDR3 is 16 residues. The CDR3: CASSQNGLAGAYEQYF. For the CDR3, the DNA is TGTGCCAGCAGCCAAAACGGACTAGCGGGGGCCTACGAGCAGTACTTC.

The chain employs TRBV20-1 and TRBJ2-5, with D perhaps matching TRBD1 (5 bases). V dropped 8 bases and J dropped 1 base, with 11 bases sitting between them. CDR1 and CDR2 from the germline V gene are DFQATT and SNEGSKA (reference sequence). This CDR3 is 12 amino acids long. The CDR3 sequence: CSIWTSQETQYF. For the CDR3, the DNA is TGCAGTATTTGGACATCCCAAGAGACCCAGTACTTC.

This clonotype occurred many times. V gene TRBV5-1 combines with J gene TRBJ1-1; TRBD1 aligns across 11 bases. This CDR3 has 16 amino acids. Trimming removed 5 bases from V and 0 bases from J; junction bases left unmatched: 6. Germline V gives CDR1 SGHRS, CDR2 YFSETQ. CDR3 loop: CASRRTGGFMNTEAFF. The CDR3 region has the DNA TGCGCCAGCAGGCGGACAGGGGGCTTCATGAACACTGAAGCTTTCTTT.

The chain links TRBV29-1 to TRBJ1-5, with D possibly matching TRBD1 (5 bases). Germline V gene data show CDR1 as SQVTM and CDR2 as ANQGSEA. The CDR3 runs to 12 residues. Deletions cut 7 bases from V and 3 bases from J, with 10 bases between. This CDR3 is CSAQGYNQPQHF. The CDR3 DNA sequence: TGCAGCGCCCAGGGCTACAATCAGCCCCAGCATTTT.

This sequence joins TRBV20-1 and TRBJ2-1, with TRBD2 identical over 14 bases. Germline V gene sequence: CDR1 DFQATT, CDR2 SNEGSKA (reference sequence). With V trimmed by 6 bases and J by 6 bases, 7 bases remained unmatched. The CDR3 is 15 amino acids. The CDR3 sequence: CSALRLAGGPNEQFF. The DNA of the CDR3 is TGCAGTGCCTTAAGACTAGCGGGAGGGCCCAATGAGCAGTTCTTC.

Comment on this clonotype: The germline gene is not matched at one end of the junction; a read error may be the cause. V gene TRBV5-1 combines with J gene TRBJ2-1; unclear D gene. The CDR3 runs 12 residues. Per germline, CDR1 SGHRS and CDR2 YFSETQ. The CDR3 region is CASSNWTVKQIF. The CDR3 coding sequence is TGCGCCAGCAGCAACTGGACGGTAAAGCAGATCTTC.